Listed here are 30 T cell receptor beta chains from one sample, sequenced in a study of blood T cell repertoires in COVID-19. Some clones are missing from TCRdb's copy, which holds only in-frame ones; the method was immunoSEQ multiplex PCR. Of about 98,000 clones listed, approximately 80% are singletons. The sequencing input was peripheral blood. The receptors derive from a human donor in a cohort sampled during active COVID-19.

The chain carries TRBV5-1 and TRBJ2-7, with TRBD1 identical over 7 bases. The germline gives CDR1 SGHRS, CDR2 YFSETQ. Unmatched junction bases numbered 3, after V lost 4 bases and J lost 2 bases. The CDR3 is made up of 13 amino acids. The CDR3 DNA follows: TGCGCCAGCAGCGCGGACAGGACCTACGAGCAGTACTTC. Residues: CASSADRTYEQYF.

The CDR3 sequence is CASSAYSLRGVGGPYGYGYTF. CDR3 nucleotide sequence: TGTGCCAGCAGCGCTTATAGTTTAAGGGGAGTGGGGGGACCATATGGCTATGGCTACACCTTC. The V call is TRBV7-3, the J call TRBJ1-2, with a possible D match to TRBD1 (5 bases). The CDR3 spans 21 residues. Deletions cut 5 bases from V and 4 bases from J, with 35 bases between. CDR1 is SGHTA, CDR2 FQGTGA, per germline.

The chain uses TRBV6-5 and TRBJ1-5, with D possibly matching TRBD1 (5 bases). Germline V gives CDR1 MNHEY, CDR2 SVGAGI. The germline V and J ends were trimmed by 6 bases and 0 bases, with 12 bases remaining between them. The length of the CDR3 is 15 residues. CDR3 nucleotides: TGTGCCAGCAGACCCGGGGGATATAGCAATCAGCCCCAGCATTTT. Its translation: CASRPGGYSNQPQHF.

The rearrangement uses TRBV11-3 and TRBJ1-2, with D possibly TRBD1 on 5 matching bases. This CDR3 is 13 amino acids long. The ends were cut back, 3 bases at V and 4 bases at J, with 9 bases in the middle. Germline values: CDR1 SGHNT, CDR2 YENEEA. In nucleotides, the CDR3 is TGTGCCAGCAGCTTGGGGGGAACCTATGGCTACACCTTC. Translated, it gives CASSLGGTYGYTF.

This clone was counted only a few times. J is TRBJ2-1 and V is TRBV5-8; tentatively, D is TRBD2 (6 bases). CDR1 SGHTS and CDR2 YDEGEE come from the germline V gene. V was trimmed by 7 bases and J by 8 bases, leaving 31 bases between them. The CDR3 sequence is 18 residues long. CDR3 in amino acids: CASPSQPGLSVVSDEQFF. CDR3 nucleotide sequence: TGTGCCAGCCCCAGCCAGCCGGGACTTTCGGTTGTTTCGGATGAGCAGTTCTTC.

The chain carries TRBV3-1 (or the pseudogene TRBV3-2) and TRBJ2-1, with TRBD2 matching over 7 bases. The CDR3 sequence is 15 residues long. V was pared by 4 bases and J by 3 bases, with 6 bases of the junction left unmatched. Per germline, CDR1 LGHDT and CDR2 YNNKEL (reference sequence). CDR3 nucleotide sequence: TGTGCCAGCAGCCCGCCCGGGACTAACTACAATGAGCAGTTCTTC. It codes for CASSPPGTNYNEQFF.

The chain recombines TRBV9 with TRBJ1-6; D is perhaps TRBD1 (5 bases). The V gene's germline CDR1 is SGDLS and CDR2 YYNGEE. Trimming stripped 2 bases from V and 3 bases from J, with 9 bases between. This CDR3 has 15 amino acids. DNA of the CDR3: TGTGCCAGCAGCGTGACGACAGTCTATAATTCACCCCTCCACTTT. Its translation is CASSVTTVYNSPLHF. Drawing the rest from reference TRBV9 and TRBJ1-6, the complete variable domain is DSGVTQTPKHLITATGQRVTLRCSPRSGDLSVYWYQQSLDQGLQFLIQYYNGEERAKGNILERFSAQQFPDLHSELNLSSLELGDSALYFCASSVTTVYNSPLHFGNGTRLTVT.

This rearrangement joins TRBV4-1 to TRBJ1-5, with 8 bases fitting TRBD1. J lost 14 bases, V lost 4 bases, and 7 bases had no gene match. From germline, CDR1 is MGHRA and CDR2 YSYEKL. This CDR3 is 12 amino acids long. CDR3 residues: CASSLPGGIKHF. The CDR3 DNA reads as TGCGCCAGCAGCCTTCCAGGGGGCATTAAGCATTTT.

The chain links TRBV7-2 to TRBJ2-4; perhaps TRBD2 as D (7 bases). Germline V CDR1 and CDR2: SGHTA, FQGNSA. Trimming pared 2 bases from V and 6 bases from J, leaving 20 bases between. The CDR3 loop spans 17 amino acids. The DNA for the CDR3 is TGTGCCAGCAGCTTAAACCTCGGGGGGCAGAGCCCAAACATTCAGTACTTC. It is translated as CASSLNLGGQSPNIQYF.

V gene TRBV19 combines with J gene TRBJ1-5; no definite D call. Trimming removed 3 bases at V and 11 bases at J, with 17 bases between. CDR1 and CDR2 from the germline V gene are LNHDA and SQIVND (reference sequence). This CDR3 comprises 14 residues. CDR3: CASSIRRQMVAQHF. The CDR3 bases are TGTGCCAGTAGTATTCGTCGCCAGATGGTCGCCCAGCATTTT.

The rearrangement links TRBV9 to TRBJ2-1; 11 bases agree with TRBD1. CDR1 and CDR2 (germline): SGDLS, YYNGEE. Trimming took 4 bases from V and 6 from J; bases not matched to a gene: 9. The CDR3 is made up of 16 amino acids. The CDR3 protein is CASSPDRTGGLNEQFF. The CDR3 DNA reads TGTGCCAGCAGCCCCGACCGGACAGGGGGCCTCAATGAGCAGTTCTTC.

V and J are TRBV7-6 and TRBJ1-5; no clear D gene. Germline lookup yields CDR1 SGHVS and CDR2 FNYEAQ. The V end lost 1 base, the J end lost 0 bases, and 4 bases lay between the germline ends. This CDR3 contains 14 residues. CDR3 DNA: TGTGCCAGCAGCTTAGACGGTAGCAATCAGCCCCAGCATTTT. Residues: CASSLDGSNQPQHF. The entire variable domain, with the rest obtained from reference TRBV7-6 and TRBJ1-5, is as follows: GAGVSQSPRYKVTKRGQDVALRCDPISGHVSLYWYRQALGQGPEFLTYFNYEAQQDKSGLPNDRFSAERPEGSISTLTIQRTEQRDSAMYRCASSLDGSNQPQHFGDGTRLSIL.

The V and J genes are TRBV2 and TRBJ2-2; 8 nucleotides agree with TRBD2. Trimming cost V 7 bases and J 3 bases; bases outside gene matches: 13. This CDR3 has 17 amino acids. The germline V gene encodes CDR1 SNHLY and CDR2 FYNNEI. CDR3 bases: TGTGCCAGCAACCAAGGGCCAGCGGGGGCCTACACCGGGGAGCTGTTTTTT. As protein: CASNQGPAGAYTGELFF.

The CDR3 nucleotides are TGCGCCAGCAGCTTGGCGGGACAGGGGGCTGATGGCTACACCTTC. Its translation is CASSLAGQGADGYTF. The rearrangement joins TRBV5-1 to TRBJ1-2; 12 bases are a match to TRBD1. CDR1 and CDR2 (germline): SGHRS, YFSETQ. CDR3 length: 15 residues. V lost 0 bases to trimming and J lost 6 bases; unmatched junction nucleotides: 3.

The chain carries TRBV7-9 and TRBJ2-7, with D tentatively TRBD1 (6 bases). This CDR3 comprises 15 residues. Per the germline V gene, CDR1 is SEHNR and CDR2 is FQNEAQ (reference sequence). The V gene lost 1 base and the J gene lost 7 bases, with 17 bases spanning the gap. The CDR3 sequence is CASSLEGQPSGEQYF. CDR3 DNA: TGTGCCAGCAGCTTAGAAGGACAGCCTTCTGGGGAGCAGTACTTC.

The CDR3 coding sequence is TGTGCCATCAGACAGGGGGCTTTGGAGACCCAGTACTTC. Protein: CAIRQGALETQYF. The chain is built from TRBV10-3 and TRBJ2-5, with 9 bases matching TRBD1. The CDR3 sequence is 13 residues long. The germline gives CDR1 ENHRY, CDR2 SYGVKD. The trim removed 6 bases at V and 5 bases at J, leaving 4 bases unmatched.

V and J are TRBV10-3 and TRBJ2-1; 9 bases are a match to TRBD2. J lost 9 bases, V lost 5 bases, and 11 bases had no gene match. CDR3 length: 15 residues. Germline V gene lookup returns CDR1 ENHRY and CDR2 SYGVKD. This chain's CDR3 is CAISLTGTSIGEQFF. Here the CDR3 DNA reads TGTGCCATCAGTCTGACCGGGACTAGCATTGGTGAGCAGTTCTTC.

The CDR3 here is CSARVGGNAFF. CDR3 nucleotides: TGCAGTGCTAGAGTGGGCGGGAATGCTTTCTTT. The J gene is TRBJ1-1, the V gene TRBV20-1; no definite D call. V was trimmed by 1 base and J by 11 bases, leaving 11 bases between them. The CDR3 length is 11 residues. CDR1 and CDR2 from the germline V gene are DFQATT and SNEGSKA (reference sequence).

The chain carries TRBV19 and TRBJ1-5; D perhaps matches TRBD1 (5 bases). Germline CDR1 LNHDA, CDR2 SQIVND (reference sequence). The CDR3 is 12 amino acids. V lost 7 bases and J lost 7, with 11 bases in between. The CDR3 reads CASTQGGQPQHF. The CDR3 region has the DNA TGTGCCAGTACTCAGGGAGGACAGCCCCAGCATTTT.

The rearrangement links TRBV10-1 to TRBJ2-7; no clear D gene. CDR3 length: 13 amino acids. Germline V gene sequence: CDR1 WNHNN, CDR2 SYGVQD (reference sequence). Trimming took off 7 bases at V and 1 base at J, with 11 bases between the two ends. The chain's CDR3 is CASKLGNSYEQYF. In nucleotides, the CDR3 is TGCGCCAGCAAGTTGGGCAATTCCTACGAGCAGTACTTC.

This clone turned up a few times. The CDR3 bases are TGTGCCAGCAGTCTGGACCCTGAGGGAGAAAAACTGTTTTTT. The encoded protein is CASSLDPEGEKLFF. The chain recombines TRBV6-2 or TRBV6-3 with TRBJ1-4; D unresolved. V was trimmed by 5 bases and J by 8 bases, leaving 15 bases between them. Per the germline V gene, CDR1 is MNHEY and CDR2 is SVGEGT. This CDR3 spans 14 amino acids.

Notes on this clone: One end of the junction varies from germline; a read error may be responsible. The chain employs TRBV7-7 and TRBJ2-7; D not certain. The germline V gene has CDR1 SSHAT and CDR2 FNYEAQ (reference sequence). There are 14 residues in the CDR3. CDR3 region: CASSLGALPDEQYF. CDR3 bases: TGTGCTAGCAGCTTAGGAGCGCTGCCAGACGAGCAGTACTTC.

As DNA, the CDR3 is TGTGCCAGCAGCTTAGACGGGAGTCAGCCCCAGCATTTT. The encoded protein is CASSLDGSQPQHF. The chain is built from TRBV7-9 and TRBJ1-5; D gene uncertain. CDR3 size: 13 residues. Trimming pared 1 base from V and 6 bases from J, leaving 7 bases between. The germline gives CDR1 SEHNR, CDR2 FQNEAQ (reference sequence).

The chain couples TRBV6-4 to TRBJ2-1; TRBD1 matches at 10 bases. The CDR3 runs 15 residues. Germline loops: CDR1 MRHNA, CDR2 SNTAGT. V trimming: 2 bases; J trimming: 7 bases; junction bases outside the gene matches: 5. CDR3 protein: CASSDRDRGRNEQFF. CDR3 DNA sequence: TGTGCCAGCAGTGACCGGGACAGGGGCCGGAATGAGCAGTTCTTC.

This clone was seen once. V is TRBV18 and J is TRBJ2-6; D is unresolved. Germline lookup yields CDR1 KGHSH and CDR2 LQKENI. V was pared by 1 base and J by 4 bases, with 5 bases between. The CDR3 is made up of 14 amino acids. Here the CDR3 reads CASSPLLGANVLTF. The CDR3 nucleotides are TGTGCCAGCTCACCACTACTGGGGGCCAACGTCCTGACTTTC.

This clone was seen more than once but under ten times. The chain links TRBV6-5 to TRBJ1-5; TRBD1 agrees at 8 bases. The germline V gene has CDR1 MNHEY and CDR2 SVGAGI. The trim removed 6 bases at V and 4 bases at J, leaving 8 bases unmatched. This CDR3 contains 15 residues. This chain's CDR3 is CASRLDRTGNQPQHF. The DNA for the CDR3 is TGTGCCAGCAGACTAGATAGGACAGGGAATCAGCCCCAGCATTTT.

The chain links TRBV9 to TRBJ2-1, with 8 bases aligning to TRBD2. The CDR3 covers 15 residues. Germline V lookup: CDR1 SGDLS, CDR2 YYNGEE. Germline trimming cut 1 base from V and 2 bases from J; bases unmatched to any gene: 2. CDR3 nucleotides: TGTGCCAGCAGCGTAACTAGCGGAACCTACAATGAGCAGTTCTTC. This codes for CASSVTSGTYNEQFF.

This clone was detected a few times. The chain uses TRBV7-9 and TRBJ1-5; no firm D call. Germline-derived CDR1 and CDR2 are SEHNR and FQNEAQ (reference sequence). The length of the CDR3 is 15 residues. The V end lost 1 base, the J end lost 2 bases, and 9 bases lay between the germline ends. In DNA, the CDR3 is TGTGCCAGCAGCTTAGACGGTACGCGCAATCAGCCCCAGCATTTT. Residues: CASSLDGTRNQPQHF. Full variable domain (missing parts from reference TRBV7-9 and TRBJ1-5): DTGVSQNPRHKITKRGQNVTFRCDPISEHNRLYWYRQTLGQGPEFLTYFQNEAQLEKSRLLSDRFSAERPKGSFSTLEIQRTEQGDSAMYLCASSLDGTRNQPQHFGDGTRLSIL.

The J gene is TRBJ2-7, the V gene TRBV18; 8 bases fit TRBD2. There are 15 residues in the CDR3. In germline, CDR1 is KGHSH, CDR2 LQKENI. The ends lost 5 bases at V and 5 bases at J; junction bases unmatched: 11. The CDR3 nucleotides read TGTGCCAGCTCAGCATACGGACTAGCAACCCACGAGCAGTACTTC. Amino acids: CASSAYGLATHEQYF.

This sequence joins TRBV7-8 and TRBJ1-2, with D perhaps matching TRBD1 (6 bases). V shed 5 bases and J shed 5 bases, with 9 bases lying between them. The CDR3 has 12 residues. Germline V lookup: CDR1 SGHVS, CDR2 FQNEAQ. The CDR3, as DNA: TGTGCCAGCAGCCAAACAGGGTATGGCTACACCTTC. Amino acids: CASSQTGYGYTF.